This TCR beta chain was captured in a study of T cell responses to AZD1222 COVID-19 vaccine. General study results and limits: Donors, mostly white British, included more females; clonal diversity was possibly underestimated.

Here immunoSEQ multiplex PCR was the method, and the copy in TCRdb shows in-frame clones only, minus some. Among 150,000 to 200,000 clones listed, approximately 93% were seen once. Concerning this clone itself: What it binds is not known.

Sequenced material: peripheral blood, taken on day 0 of AZD1222 vaccination. The TCR originated in an adult in good health.

The CDR3 here is CASSSGTSGGPGETQYF. Written as DNA, the CDR3 is TGTGCCAGCAGCTCCGGGACTAGCGGGGGGCCAGGGGAGACCCAGTACTTC. The chain combines TRBV7-8 with TRBJ2-5; 15 bases align to TRBD2. The germline gives CDR1 SGHVS, CDR2 FQNEAQ. The CDR3 consists of 17 residues. The junction had 8 bases not matched to a gene; V was cut back by 4 bases and J by 5 bases.